The T cell receptor beta chain described here comes from a study of cytomegalovirus exposure and HLA in healthy donors. Healthy bone marrow donors formed the donor group. Whereas donors were nominally healthy upon sampling, unrecorded immune exposures were probable. In the PCR, 60 Vbeta and 13 Jbeta primers were used. Assay used: immunoSEQ multiplex PCR; TCRdb lists only in-frame clones, some missing. The repertoire holds about 100,000 clones, with 10% as singletons. The sequence derives from a man between 35 and 55 years old in good health and CMV-seropositive. The material sequenced was PBMCs.

The CDR3 spells CASSPRRAQNNSPLHF. The CDR3 DNA sequence: TGTGCCAGTAGCCCGAGGCGGGCACAGAATAATTCACCCCTCCACTTT. The chain has TRBV19 and TRBJ1-6; D uncertain. The CDR3 is 16 residues long. V was pared by 6 bases and J by 5 bases, with 17 bases between. Germline-derived CDR1 and CDR2 are LNHDA and SQIVND (reference sequence).